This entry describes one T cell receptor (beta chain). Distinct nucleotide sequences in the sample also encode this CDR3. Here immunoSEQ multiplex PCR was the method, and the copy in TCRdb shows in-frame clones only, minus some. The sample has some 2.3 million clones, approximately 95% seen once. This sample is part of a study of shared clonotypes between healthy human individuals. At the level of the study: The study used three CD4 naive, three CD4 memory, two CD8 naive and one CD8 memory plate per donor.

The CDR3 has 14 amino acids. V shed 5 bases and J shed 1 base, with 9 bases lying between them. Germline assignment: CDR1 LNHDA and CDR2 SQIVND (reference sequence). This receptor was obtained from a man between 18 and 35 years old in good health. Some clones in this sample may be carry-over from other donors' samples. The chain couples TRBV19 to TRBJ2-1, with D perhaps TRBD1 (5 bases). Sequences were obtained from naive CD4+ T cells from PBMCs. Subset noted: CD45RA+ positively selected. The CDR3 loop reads CASSPQGSYNEQFF. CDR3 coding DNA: TGTGCCAGTAGTCCCCAGGGATCCTACAATGAGCAGTTCTTC. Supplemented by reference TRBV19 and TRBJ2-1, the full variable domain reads DGGITQSPKYLFRKEGQNVTLSCEQNLNHDAMYWYRQDPGQGLRLIYYSQIVNDFQKGDIAEGYSVSREKKESFPLTVTSAQKNPTAFYLCASSPQGSYNEQFFGPGTRLTVL.